These T cell receptor beta chains were read from a single sample in a study of blood T cells in healthy people across ages. TCRdb passed the 5' RACE reads through MiXCR, listing each CDR3 protein once. The sample includes around 2 million distinct CDR3 sequences, around 40% of them seen just once. Sequenced: blood. Receptors were obtained from a human donor in good health. CDR3s include the opening cysteine and the closing phenylalanine or tryptophan. Each record gives: V gene, CDR3 protein.

V: TRBV7-2
CDR3: CASSSLNYEQYF

V: TRBV28
CDR3: CASTPTPWGLAGGPFFYEQYF

V: TRBV11-3
CDR3: CASSLRTSGGTDTQYF

V: TRBV6-2/TRBV6-3
CDR3: CASSPDSDGYTF

V: TRBV29-1
CDR3: CSVSPRDRFTDTQYF

V: TRBV4-2
CDR3: CASSQEGQSYGYTF

V: TRBV7-2
CDR3: CASSLAGTRTQYF

V: TRBV6-5
CDR3: CASSYRGGSYEAFF

V: TRBV5-1
CDR3: CASSFTGTGASYEQYF

V: TRBV4-2
CDR3: CASSPGGGLGGLGQFF

V: TRBV20-1
CDR3: CSPSGYGYTF

V: TRBV20-1
CDR3: CSARGEGSYNEQFF

V: TRBV19
CDR3: CASSIEGQGADTQYF

V: TRBV24-1
CDR3: CATSSSRGFYNEQFF

V: TRBV15
CDR3: CATSTGRTTTLKFF

V: TRBV2
CDR3: CASSERDRGAASF

V: TRBV20-1
CDR3: CSAHKMGAGAGTEAFF

V: TRBV29-1
CDR3: CSVSNSVFGYTF

V: TRBV7-2
CDR3: CASSFTRGGDRGGYTF